The next 21 T cell receptor beta chains were all read from a single sample in a study of early T cells in non-severe SARS-CoV-2 infection (dated by TCRdb to the early 2020s). To prepare the library, 5' RACE was applied. The sequencer was a NextSeq 500. TCRdb cleaned the public reads at Q25 with fastp, built clones with MiXCR and kept in-frame beta chains. Identical CDR3 proteins give one entry, which carries the most common genes and DNA. This sample comprises approximately 27,000 distinct CDR3 sequences, approximately 5% of them detected only once. The ten top clones hold roughly 4.9% of the sample. The sequencing sample was made of whole blood. The origin of the receptors is an adult who was a healthcare worker with PCR-confirmed SARS-CoV-2 infection or an uninfected control (not recorded which).

This clonotype appeared many times. CDR3 protein: CASSKTIGGNPDTQYF. CDR3 DNA: TGCGCCAGCAGCAAAACGATCGGGGGTAACCCAGATACGCAGTATTTT. The chain recombines TRBV4-3 with TRBJ2-3; TRBD2 might be the D (6 bases). Germline V gene sequence: CDR1 LGHNA, CDR2 YSLEER. Trimming took off 5 bases at V and 4 bases at J, with 19 bases between the two ends. CDR3 size: 16 residues.

This clonotype has at least ten counts. This chain links TRBV2 with TRBJ2-5, with D unresolved. CDR3 length: 15 amino acids. Germline V gives CDR1 SNHLY, CDR2 FYNNEI. Trimming took off 6 bases at V and 5 bases at J, with 19 bases between the two ends. Here the CDR3 reads CASSDYLKHEETQYF. The DNA of the CDR3 is TGTGCCAGCAGCGATTATCTCAAGCACGAGGAGACCCAGTACTTC.

This clonotype was detected many times. The chain employs TRBV6-5 and TRBJ1-1, with 7 bases fitting TRBD1. This CDR3 has 13 amino acids. The J segment lost 1 base and the V segment lost 7 bases, leaving 3 bases of the junction unmatched. CDR1 MNHEY and CDR2 SVGAGI come from the germline V gene. This chain's CDR3 is CASKGQTNTEAFF. The CDR3 region has the DNA TGTGCCAGCAAGGGACAGACGAACACTGAAGCTTTCTTT.

This clonotype was counted at least ten times. The chain is built from TRBV5-1 and TRBJ1-6, with TRBD1 matching over 8 bases. The ends lost 3 bases at V and 9 bases at J; junction bases unmatched: 5. This CDR3 comprises 14 residues. Germline assignment: CDR1 SGHRS and CDR2 YFSETQ. Here the CDR3 DNA reads TGCGCCAGCAGCTCGGACAGGGCGGCTTCACCCCTCCACTTT. Protein: CASSSDRAASPLHF.

This clonotype was counted a few times. The rearrangement uses TRBV6-2 or TRBV6-3 and TRBJ1-1; a possible D gene is TRBD1 (5 bases). V lost 5 bases to trimming and J lost 3 bases, with 19 bases between them. Germline V lookup: CDR1 MNHEY, CDR2 SVGEGT. The CDR3 covers 16 residues. The CDR3 loop reads CASSVPGFTGHTEAFF. The CDR3 DNA sequence: TGTGCCAGCAGTGTCCCAGGGTTCACCGGGCACACTGAAGCTTTCTTT.

This clonotype was counted many times. The chain couples TRBV6-1 to TRBJ2-3; D ambiguous. From germline, CDR1 is MNHNS and CDR2 SASEGT. This CDR3 region has 16 residues. V lost 5 bases and J lost 2, with 17 bases in between. The CDR3 is CASSQSQVFHTDTQYF. CDR3 sequence (DNA): TGTGCCAGCAGTCAATCCCAGGTTTTCCACACAGATACGCAGTATTTT.

This clonotype showed up many times. J is TRBJ2-1 and V is TRBV6-1; 12 positions agree with TRBD2. The CDR3 is made up of 16 amino acids. CDR1 and CDR2 (germline): MNHNS, SASEGT. V lost 2 bases, J lost 4 bases, and 3 bases stayed unmatched. The CDR3 region is CASSELAGGIYNEQFF. CDR3 DNA: TGTGCCAGCAGTGAACTAGCGGGAGGGATATACAATGAGCAGTTCTTC.

In this sample, this clonotype turned up many times. The chain joins TRBV9 to TRBJ2-3; 7 bases agree with TRBD2. Germline V gene data show CDR1 as SGDLS and CDR2 as YYNGEE. J lost 6 bases, V lost 7 bases, and 20 bases had no gene match. The CDR3 is 17 residues long. This CDR3 is CASATSGLAGETDTQYF. DNA of the CDR3: TGTGCCAGCGCAACGTCGGGTTTGGCGGGGGAGACCGATACGCAGTATTTT.

The table lists this clonotype with many counts. This chain connects TRBV2 to TRBJ2-7, with 10 nucleotides matching TRBD1. This CDR3 is 15 amino acids long. Germline V gives CDR1 SNHLY, CDR2 FYNNEI. V was clipped by 0 bases and J by 5 bases; unmatched bases: 4. This chain's CDR3 is CASSEAGQGTHEQYF. The CDR3 nucleotides are TGTGCCAGCAGTGAAGCGGGACAGGGGACTCACGAGCAGTACTTC.

This clonotype was detected ten times or more. The chain couples TRBV7-9 to TRBJ2-5, with D uncertain. The CDR3 is made up of 14 amino acids. Germline values: CDR1 SEHNR, CDR2 FQNEAQ (reference sequence). V lost 3 bases to trimming and J lost 0 bases, with 8 bases between them. For the CDR3, the DNA is TGTGCCAGCAGCTTCCCCGGGTACCAAGAGACCCAGTACTTC. It yields the protein CASSFPGYQETQYF.

In the case of this clonotype: This could be a read error, since a much larger clone is one nucleotide away. The chain is built from TRBV4-1 and TRBJ2-3; 9 bases align to TRBD2. The CDR3 runs to 15 residues. Germline assignment: CDR1 MGHRA and CDR2 YSYEKL. The J segment lost 2 bases and the V segment lost 7 bases, leaving 7 bases of the junction unmatched. As DNA, the CDR3 is TGCGCCAGCAAAGGGCGGGAGGGATCCACAGATACGCAGTATTTT. The encoded protein is CASKGREGSTDTQYF.

This clonotype came up many times. This chain links TRBV6-5 with TRBJ2-2, with D possibly TRBD2 on 5 matching bases. Germline V lookup: CDR1 MNHEY, CDR2 SVGAGI. The CDR3 extends over 16 amino acids. The germline V and J ends were trimmed by 6 bases and 0 bases, with 14 bases remaining between them. CDR3 protein: CASRLLSEANTGELFF. CDR3 DNA: TGTGCCAGCAGGCTTCTTAGCGAGGCGAACACCGGGGAGCTGTTTTTT.

This clonotype was detected many times. The V call is TRBV19, the J call TRBJ1-5, with D possibly being TRBD1 (6 bases). V gave up 6 bases and J gave up 6 bases, with 21 bases separating them. Germline V lookup: CDR1 LNHDA, CDR2 SQIVND (reference sequence). The CDR3 runs to 16 residues. In DNA form, the CDR3 reads TGTGCCAGTAGAGGGACAATGAGGTTTTATGGTCAGCCCCAGCATTTT. Translation: CASRGTMRFYGQPQHF.

This clonotype was found a few times. The chain employs TRBV4-3 and TRBJ2-7; D is undetermined. The CDR3 is 15 amino acids. Trimming removed 4 bases from V and 0 bases from J, with 13 bases in between. Germline V CDR1 and CDR2: LGHNA, YSLEER. CDR3 loop: CASSPGSNYSYEQYF. In nucleotides, the CDR3 is TGCGCCAGCAGCCCCGGGTCCAATTACTCCTACGAGCAGTACTTC.

The V call is TRBV20-1, the J call TRBJ2-3, with D maybe TRBD2 (6 bases). CDR3 length: 14 amino acids. Germline-derived CDR1 and CDR2 are DFQATT and SNEGSKA (reference sequence). V dropped 8 bases and J dropped 2 bases, with 17 bases sitting between them. CDR3 in amino acids: CSPGGIRATDTQYF. The CDR3 nucleotides are TGCAGTCCGGGCGGGATCAGGGCCACAGATACGCAGTATTTT.

This clonotype was seen many times. The genes are TRBV3-1 and TRBJ1-5; D not resolved. The CDR3 totals 15 residues. The V end was cut by 4 bases, the J end by 3 bases, with 13 bases between. From germline, CDR1 is LGHDT and CDR2 YNNKEL (reference sequence). For the CDR3, the DNA is TGTGCCAGCAGCCTTTCCGGGCGGAACAATCAGCCCCAGCATTTT. Translation gives CASSLSGRNNQPQHF.

The chain uses TRBV6-2 or TRBV6-3 and TRBJ1-2, with D possibly being TRBD1 (5 bases). V was clipped by 6 bases and J by 0 bases, with 11 bases between them. The germline V gene has CDR1 MNHEY and CDR2 SVGEGT. The CDR3 runs to 14 residues. The CDR3 region is CASRTASSNYGYTF. The CDR3 bases are TGTGCCAGCAGGACAGCGTCATCTAACTATGGCTACACCTTC.

In this sample, this clonotype turned up many times. The chain recombines TRBV20-1 with TRBJ2-1, with TRBD2 identical over 11 bases. V lost 3 bases and J lost 7; bases outside the gene matches: 8. The CDR3 runs 15 residues. CDR1 is DFQATT and CDR2 is SNEGSKA in the germline V gene (reference sequence). This CDR3 reads CSARLAGGLVNEQFF. The CDR3, as DNA: TGCAGTGCTAGGCTAGCGGGAGGCCTTGTAAATGAGCAGTTCTTC.

This clonotype came up many times. The chain employs TRBV20-1 and TRBJ2-7, with TRBD2 identical over 11 bases. The CDR3 covers 14 residues. CDR1 and CDR2 (germline): DFQATT, SNEGSKA (reference sequence). Unmatched junction bases numbered 4, after V lost 3 bases and J lost 3 bases. The CDR3 here is CSASRLAGGYEQYF. CDR3 in DNA: TGCAGTGCTAGCAGGCTAGCGGGGGGCTACGAGCAGTACTTC.

This clonotype was picked up many times. This chain links TRBV6-1 with TRBJ2-5; 8 positions match TRBD1. This CDR3 has 14 residues. With 6 bases clipped from V and 5 bases from J, the junction kept 8 bases outside the gene matches. Germline CDR1 is MNHNS and CDR2 is SASEGT. Written as DNA, the CDR3 is TGTGCCAGCAGAAGGACAGGGTTGGGGGAGACCCAGTACTTC. Its protein is CASRRTGLGETQYF.

This clonotype was counted ten times or more. The V and J genes are TRBV4-1 and TRBJ2-1; possibly TRBD2 for D (6 bases). This CDR3 is 15 amino acids long. Germline V gives CDR1 MGHRA, CDR2 YSYEKL. V lost 1 base to trimming and J lost 8 bases, with 15 bases between them. In DNA form, the CDR3 reads TGCGCCAGCAGCCAAGTCCCGGGACTCCCGGATGAGCAGTTCTTC. Encoded protein: CASSQVPGLPDEQFF.